This T cell receptor beta chain was retrieved from a study of T cell repertoires in cytomegalovirus infection. Background on the study: An indication of both CMV infection and matching HLA type came from public TCR beta signatures.

Deletions cut 5 bases from V and 4 bases from J, with 15 bases between. The CDR3 is 14 residues long. Germline CDR1 reads SGHDT; CDR2 reads YYEEEE. This clonotype turned up a few times. Its specificity is not known. Study-wide points: Cumulative public TCR beta family frequency identified CMV carriers with the relevant HLA.

TCRdb passed the reads through MiXCR, listing each CDR3 protein once. This sample carries around 120,000 distinct CDR3 sequences, over 40% of them seen once, and the ten largest clones take approximately 74%. The receptor's source is a human donor in good health (CMV status not recorded). Some clones in this sample may be carry-over from other donors' samples. The V and J genes are TRBV5-6 and TRBJ1-2; TRBD1 might be the D (5 bases). Source: CD8+ T cells from cultured PBMCs, taken from culture after CMV antigen stimulation. CDR3 sequence: CASSAGTDLYGYTF. CDR3 DNA: TGTGCCAGCAGTGCGGGGACGGACCTCTATGGCTACACCTTC.